A single sample is the source of the 29 T cell receptor beta chains below, sequenced in a study of T cell responses to AZD1222 COVID-19 vaccine. Sequenced by immunoSEQ multiplex PCR; TCRdb stores in-frame clones only, minus some. Of 100,000 to 150,000 clones in the sample, about nine tenths were seen once. Sequences were derived from peripheral blood, sampled 28 days after the second AZD1222 dose. Receptor source: an adult who received the AZD1222 COVID-19 vaccine.

The rearrangement joins TRBV9 to TRBJ2-1; TRBD2 matches at 7 bases. The CDR3 is 15 amino acids. The V segment lost 0 bases and the J segment 7 bases; nucleotides outside the gene matches: 7. Germline V lookup: CDR1 SGDLS, CDR2 YYNGEE. DNA of the CDR3: TGTGCCAGCAGCGTAGAGACTAGCCTCGTAAATGAGCAGTTCTTC. It translates to CASSVETSLVNEQFF.

The chain couples TRBV19 to TRBJ1-2; 8 bases map to TRBD1. This CDR3 spans 14 amino acids. Germline V gene lookup returns CDR1 LNHDA and CDR2 SQIVND (reference sequence). Trimming at V came to 5 bases and at J to 7 bases, leaving 9 bases not matched to a gene. The CDR3 DNA reads TGTGCCAGTAGTCCCCAGGGGGCCCTAGGTGGCTACACCTTC. Its protein product is CASSPQGALGGYTF.

This rearrangement joins TRBV29-1 to TRBJ2-1; no definite D call. The germline V gene encodes CDR1 SQVTM and CDR2 ANQGSEA. This CDR3 comprises 10 residues. V was shortened by 4 bases and J by 7 bases, with 5 bases between the two germline ends. The CDR3 DNA follows: TGCAGCGTTGTGGGGAATGAGCAGTTCTTC. Protein product: CSVVGNEQFF.

The chain uses TRBV30 and TRBJ2-7, with D perhaps TRBD2 (7 bases). The CDR3 length is 13 residues. Germline loops: CDR1 GTSNPN, CDR2 SVGIG (reference sequence). The ends were cut back, 4 bases at V and 4 bases at J, with 14 bases in the middle. The chain's CDR3 is CAWTTGGLYEQYF. The CDR3 DNA reads TGTGCCTGGACTACGGGGGGCCTATACGAGCAGTACTTC.

The V call is TRBV18, the J call TRBJ2-7; D is perhaps TRBD1 or TRBD2 (5 bases each). The V end was cut by 3 bases, the J end by 5 bases, with 11 bases between. This CDR3 contains 13 residues. The V gene's germline CDR1 is KGHSH and CDR2 LQKENI. CDR3 region: CASSPSGTDEQYF. The CDR3 DNA is TGTGCCAGCTCACCCTCAGGGACGGACGAGCAGTACTTC.

The chain links TRBV9 to TRBJ1-3; D remains ambiguous. The germline gives CDR1 SGDLS, CDR2 YYNGEE. V lost 0 bases, J lost 0 bases, and 7 bases lay in between. This CDR3 comprises 15 residues. The CDR3: CASSVVADSGNTIYF. For the CDR3, the DNA is TGTGCCAGCAGCGTAGTGGCGGACTCTGGAAACACCATATATTTT.

The V and J genes are TRBV6-5 and TRBJ1-5; D possibly corresponds to TRBD1 (6 bases). Germline V gene lookup returns CDR1 MNHEY and CDR2 SVGAGI. Trimming took 8 bases from V and 5 from J, leaving 13 bases between them. This CDR3 spans 13 amino acids. CDR3: CASADRRHQPQHF. CDR3 sequence (DNA): TGTGCCAGCGCCGACAGGCGCCATCAGCCCCAGCATTTT.

The chain couples TRBV7-9 to TRBJ2-1, with D perhaps TRBD1 or TRBD2 (5 bases each). This CDR3 is 15 amino acids long. V lost 5 bases, J lost 4 bases, and 15 bases lay in between. Germline V gene data show CDR1 as SEHNR and CDR2 as FQNEAQ (reference sequence). The DNA for the CDR3 is TGTGCCAGCAGCCCCGTCCAGGGCGGGTACAATGAGCAGTTCTTC. It is translated as CASSPVQGGYNEQFF.

CDR3 sequence reads: CASSLRTGGSGLLSQHF. The CDR3 region has the DNA TGTGCCAGCAGCTTGCGGACAGGGGGCTCCGGTTTGTTGTCCCAGCATTTT. V usage is TRBV5-6 and J usage is TRBJ1-5, with TRBD1 matching 11 bases. Losses at the gene ends were 1 base for V and 11 bases for J; bases not matched to a gene: 14. The CDR3 covers 17 residues. Germline loops: CDR1 SGHDT, CDR2 YYEEEE.

The chain carries TRBV5-4 and TRBJ2-1; D gene unclear. The V gene's germline CDR1 is SGHNT and CDR2 YYREEE (reference sequence). The CDR3 consists of 13 residues. V lost 0 bases to trimming and J lost 4 bases, with 5 bases between them. The chain's CDR3 is CASSLDSYNEQFF. The CDR3 region has the DNA TGTGCCAGCAGCTTGGACAGTTACAATGAGCAGTTCTTC.

This clone was picked up one time. J is TRBJ1-4 and V is TRBV5-1, with 8 bases identical to TRBD1. Trimming took 2 bases from V and 8 from J; bases not matched to a gene: 2. The CDR3 has 13 amino acids. Per germline, CDR1 SGHRS and CDR2 YFSETQ. The CDR3 nucleotides read TGCGCCAGCAGCTTACAGGGGGGCGAAAAACTGTTTTTT. Translating gives CASSLQGGEKLFF.

The chain combines TRBV7-2 with TRBJ2-5; D is undetermined. CDR1 and CDR2 from the germline V gene are SGHTA and FQGNSA. V was cut by 5 bases and J by 3 bases, with 10 bases left in between. This CDR3 is 13 amino acids long. Here the CDR3 DNA reads TGTGCCAGCAGCCCTACAAGGGAAGAGACCCAGTACTTC. This encodes CASSPTREETQYF.

This clone was seen a single time. The chain is built from TRBV19 and TRBJ2-3; 10 bases are a match to TRBD2. The CDR3 totals 17 residues. The V gene end was trimmed by 6 bases and the J gene end by 4 bases; junction bases not matched to a gene: 13. CDR1 and CDR2 (germline): LNHDA, SQIVND (reference sequence). CDR3 region: CASSRTGAGGIADTQYF. Here the CDR3 DNA reads TGTGCCAGTAGCCGTACAGGAGCGGGGGGGATAGCAGATACGCAGTATTTT.

The V gene is TRBV15, the J gene TRBJ2-5; no clear D gene. Germline V lookup: CDR1 LNHNV, CDR2 YYDKDF (reference sequence). The CDR3 extends over 14 amino acids. The ends were cut back, 0 bases at V and 5 bases at J, with 10 bases in the middle. The CDR3 is CATSRDGFDETQYF. CDR3 coding DNA: TGTGCCACCAGCAGAGATGGCTTCGATGAGACCCAGTACTTC.

This chain connects TRBV12-5 to TRBJ2-7, with a tentative D call TRBD1 (6 bases). The CDR3 contains 13 residues. The V gene lost 5 bases and the J gene lost 6 bases, with 14 bases spanning the gap. Per the germline V gene, CDR1 is LGHNT and CDR2 is FRNRAP. The DNA of the CDR3 is TGTGCTAGTGGTCCTGAAGGACAGACCGAGCAGTACTTC. It is translated as CASGPEGQTEQYF.

This chain uses TRBV29-1 with TRBJ2-6; the D is unclear. The CDR3 contains 13 residues. V lost 7 bases and J lost 0, with 7 bases in between. Germline V gene data show CDR1 as SQVTM and CDR2 as ANQGSEA. CDR3 loop: CSAALSGANVLTF. CDR3 DNA sequence: TGCAGCGCGGCCCTCTCTGGGGCCAACGTCCTGACTTTC.

The chain has TRBV3-1 (or the pseudogene TRBV3-2) and TRBJ2-3, with 9 bases that match TRBD1. Per the germline V gene, CDR1 is LGHDT and CDR2 is YNNKEL (reference sequence). With V trimmed by 0 bases and J by 3 bases, 4 bases remained unmatched. There are 16 residues in the CDR3. The chain's CDR3 is CASSQDGTGWTDTQYF. CDR3 nucleotides: TGTGCCAGCAGCCAAGATGGGACAGGGTGGACAGATACGCAGTATTTT.

This clone was seen a few times. This chain links TRBV6-6 with TRBJ2-7; 8 bases fit TRBD2. CDR1 and CDR2 (germline): MNHNY, SVGAGI (reference sequence). J lost 2 bases, V lost 7 bases, and 10 bases had no gene match. The CDR3 consists of 15 residues. Written as DNA, the CDR3 is TGTGCCAGCAAACCGGGACTAGGGAGTCCCTACGAGCAGTACTTC. Translation: CASKPGLGSPYEQYF.

The chain links TRBV6-1 to TRBJ2-7; no clear D. The germline V gene encodes CDR1 MNHNS and CDR2 SASEGT. V was trimmed by 4 bases and J by 1 base, leaving 17 bases between them. This CDR3 is built from 16 residues. In DNA, the CDR3 is TGTGCCAGCAGTGCTGGATGGGCGACCGGTTCCTACGAGCAGTACTTC. Protein sequence: CASSAGWATGSYEQYF.

This sequence joins TRBV11-3 and TRBJ1-1; D is ambiguous. This CDR3 has 13 amino acids. Germline loops: CDR1 SGHNT, CDR2 YENEEA. V was clipped by 5 bases and J by 6 bases, with 13 bases between them. Here the CDR3 reads CASSPRTGAEAFF. DNA for the CDR3: TGTGCCAGCAGCCCGAGGACGGGCGCTGAAGCTTTCTTT.

V gene TRBV7-2 combines with J gene TRBJ1-5; D ambiguous. This CDR3 is built from 13 residues. In germline, CDR1 is SGHTA, CDR2 FQGNSA. The V and J ends lost 5 bases and 3 bases respectively, with 8 bases between them. The chain's CDR3 is CASSAGFNQPQHF. The CDR3 DNA follows: TGTGCCAGCAGCGCGGGGTTCAATCAGCCCCAGCATTTT.

This clone was detected a few times. The chain joins TRBV7-8 to TRBJ2-2, with a tentative D call TRBD1 (6 bases). This CDR3 is 16 amino acids long. Germline V gene lookup returns CDR1 SGHVS and CDR2 FQNEAQ. Trimming cost V 4 bases and J 1 base, with 13 bases left between them. CDR3 sequence reads: CASSSGAGGNTGELFF. CDR3 nucleotide sequence: TGTGCCAGCAGCTCAGGGGCAGGTGGGAACACCGGGGAGCTGTTTTTT.

Only a few counts were recorded for this clone. The V gene is TRBV7-8, the J gene TRBJ2-5, with 8 bases aligning to TRBD2. The CDR3 totals 13 residues. CDR1 and CDR2 (germline): SGHVS, FQNEAQ. The J segment lost 5 bases and the V segment lost 3 bases, leaving 2 bases of the junction unmatched. In DNA form, the CDR3 reads TGTGCCAGCAGCTTCACGGGGGGGGAGACCCAGTACTTC. Translation: CASSFTGGETQYF.

V gene TRBV28 combines with J gene TRBJ2-7; 9 bases match TRBD2. CDR1 is MDHEN and CDR2 is SYDVKM in the germline V gene. J lost 0 bases, V lost 7 bases, and 7 bases had no gene match. The CDR3 has 15 amino acids. Written as DNA, the CDR3 is TGTGCCAGCAACCCACCTAGCGGGGCCTCCTACGAGCAGTACTTC. As protein: CASNPPSGASYEQYF.

The rearrangement links TRBV4-3 to TRBJ2-1; 12 bases match TRBD1. CDR1 is LGHNA and CDR2 is YSLEER in the germline V gene. J gave up 4 bases and V 1 base, and 20 bases lay outside the gene matches. The CDR3 is 22 amino acids. The CDR3 loop is CASSQALRTGQGARGFYNEQFF. The CDR3, as DNA: TGCGCCAGCAGCCAAGCGTTGAGGACGGGACAGGGGGCGCGCGGCTTTTACAATGAGCAGTTCTTC.

The V and J genes are TRBV3-1 (or the pseudogene TRBV3-2) and TRBJ2-5; D could derive from TRBD1 or TRBD2 (5 bases each). Germline V gives CDR1 LGHDT, CDR2 YNNKEL (reference sequence). The CDR3 runs to 13 residues. V lost 2 bases and J 4 bases, leaving 8 bases between the germline ends. The CDR3 spells CASSQRGRETQYF. The CDR3 DNA reads TGTGCCAGCAGCCAAAGGGGACGAGAGACCCAGTACTTC.

This clone was detected only a few times. V usage is TRBV2 and J usage is TRBJ1-1; TRBD1 aligns across 8 bases. Germline loops: CDR1 SNHLY, CDR2 FYNNEI. The CDR3 is 16 amino acids. V lost 4 bases to trimming and J lost 1 base; unmatched junction nucleotides: 8. The CDR3 DNA reads TGTGCCAGCAGTGGGGGCCGGGACAGGAGGAACACTGAAGCTTTCTTT. This encodes CASSGGRDRRNTEAFF.

The chain combines TRBV5-5 with TRBJ1-6, with D possibly matching TRBD1 (5 bases). CDR1 and CDR2 (germline): SGHKS, YYEKEE (reference sequence). Trimming stripped 0 bases from V and 7 bases from J, with 5 bases between. The CDR3 runs 13 residues. The CDR3 loop is CASSLGGNSPLHF. DNA of the CDR3: TGTGCCAGCAGCTTGGGGGGGAATTCACCCCTCCACTTT.

The chain uses TRBV23-1 and TRBJ1-4, with D perhaps matching TRBD1 (5 bases). TRBV23-1 is identified as an open reading frame with a role that is uncertain. The CDR3 is made up of 18 amino acids. Trimming stripped 3 bases from V and 4 bases from J, with 21 bases between. The CDR3 protein is CASSHPGAHGTSNEKLFF. The CDR3 DNA reads as TGCGCCAGCAGTCATCCCGGGGCTCACGGAACCAGTAATGAAAAACTGTTTTTT.